Presented here are 29 T cell receptor beta chains from one specimen sequenced in a study of blood T cell repertoires in COVID-19. Only in-frame clones appear in the TCRdb table, and some are missing; sequencing was by immunoSEQ multiplex PCR. The table shows 300,000 to 400,000 clones, with 75% to 90% occurring only once. The sequenced sample was PBMCs or T cells enriched from blood (not recorded which). The source is a man in his 60s who had recovered from COVID-19.

The chain employs TRBV14 and TRBJ2-1, with TRBD2 matching 13 bases. Germline V gives CDR1 SGHDN, CDR2 FVKESK. This CDR3 comprises 17 residues. Trimming cost V 2 bases and J 9 bases; bases outside gene matches: 10. CDR3 amino acids: CASSQTNGLAGVPEQFF. The CDR3 DNA is TGTGCCAGCAGCCAAACTAACGGACTAGCGGGAGTTCCTGAGCAGTTCTTC.

V is TRBV12-5 and J is TRBJ2-5; 7 bases align to TRBD1. Germline V CDR1 and CDR2: LGHNT, FRNRAP. This CDR3 is built from 19 residues. Trimming removed 2 bases from V and 1 base from J; junction bases left unmatched: 16. CDR3 sequence (DNA): TGTGCTAGTGGTTTGTTAGCCCCCGGACAGGCGATCCTCCAAGAGACCCAGTACTTC. It codes for CASGLLAPGQAILQETQYF. Complete variable domain (other parts from reference TRBV12-5 and TRBJ2-5): DARVTQTPRHKVTEMGQEVTMRCQPILGHNTVFWYRQTMMQGLELLAYFRNRAPLDDSGMPKDRFSAEMPDATLATLKIQPSEPRDSAVYFCASGLLAPGQAILQETQYFGPGTRLLVL.

V gene TRBV4-2 combines with J gene TRBJ1-2, with D hard to call. Per germline, CDR1 LGHNA and CDR2 YNFKEQ. This CDR3 has 14 residues. V lost 0 bases, J lost 8 bases, and 13 bases lay in between. The CDR3 protein is CASSQDTSNGGYTF. The DNA of the CDR3 is TGTGCCAGCAGCCAAGATACATCGAACGGGGGCTACACCTTC.

This clone was observed once. The V gene is TRBV4-3, the J gene TRBJ2-1; TRBD2 might be the D (6 bases). The germline CDR1 and CDR2 sequences are LGHNA and YSLEER. CDR3 length: 14 residues. The V gene lost 0 bases and the J gene lost 6 bases, with 9 bases spanning the gap. The chain's CDR3 is CASSQDEEGNEQFF. The CDR3 bases are TGCGCCAGCAGCCAAGATGAGGAGGGCAATGAGCAGTTCTTC.

This clone was seen only a few times. J is TRBJ2-1 and V is TRBV11-2, with 7 bases lining up with TRBD1. The CDR3 consists of 17 residues. CDR1 and CDR2 (germline): SGHAT, FQNNGV. V trimming: 5 bases; J trimming: 1 base; junction bases outside the gene matches: 11. CDR3 nucleotides: TGTGCCAGCAGCCCCTCCCCCGGGACAGCTTCCTACAATGAGCAGTTCTTC. Translated: CASSPSPGTASYNEQFF. The full variable domain, in which reference TRBV11-2 and TRBJ2-1 provide the parts outside the CDR3, is EAGVAQSPRYKIIEKRQSVAFWCNPISGHATLYWYQQILGQGPKLLIQFQNNGVVDDSQLPKDRFSAERLKGVDSTLKIQPAKLEDSAVYLCASSPSPGTASYNEQFFGPGTRLTVL.

The chain is built from TRBV3-1 (or the pseudogene TRBV3-2) and TRBJ1-1; 7 positions agree with TRBD1. The V and J ends lost 4 bases and 4 bases, in that order; junction bases with no gene match: 9. The CDR3 consists of 15 residues. Per the germline V gene, CDR1 is LGHDT and CDR2 is YNNKEL (reference sequence). The CDR3 coding sequence is TGTGCCAGCAGCCTATCAAGACAGGGTATCACTGAAGCTTTCTTT. Protein product: CASSLSRQGITEAFF.

This chain uses TRBV5-4 with TRBJ2-3; 7 positions match TRBD2. Germline loops: CDR1 SGHNT, CDR2 YYREEE (reference sequence). The V and J ends lost 2 bases and 14 bases, in that order; junction bases with no gene match: 11. The CDR3 extends over 13 amino acids. Here the CDR3 reads CASSFESGTRGYF. The CDR3 DNA is TGTGCCAGCAGCTTTGAGAGCGGGACCCGCGGGTATTTT.

V gene TRBV5-4 combines with J gene TRBJ1-5, with 8 nucleotides matching TRBD1. The CDR3 runs 16 residues. V was clipped by 4 bases and J by 8 bases; unmatched bases: 14. The germline V gene has CDR1 SGHNT and CDR2 YYREEE (reference sequence). The CDR3 coding sequence is TGTGCCAGCAGCCAGGGGGCCGGGTCGGGATGGGAGCCCCAGCATTTT. Translating it yields CASSQGAGSGWEPQHF.

The J gene is TRBJ1-1, the V gene TRBV3-1 (or the pseudogene TRBV3-2); a possible D gene is TRBD1 (5 bases). Germline V CDR1 and CDR2: LGHDT, YNNKEL (reference sequence). This CDR3 is built from 14 residues. V lost 5 bases and J 5 bases, leaving 15 bases between the germline ends. CDR3 in amino acids: CASSSRDGGTEAFF. CDR3 DNA sequence: TGTGCCAGCAGCTCCCGGGACGGAGGGACTGAAGCTTTCTTT.

This clone was counted once. V and J are TRBV9 and TRBJ1-4; 8 nucleotides line up with TRBD1. Germline V gene data show CDR1 as SGDLS and CDR2 as YYNGEE. The V gene end was trimmed by 2 bases and the J gene end by 7 bases; junction bases not matched to a gene: 7. The CDR3 consists of 15 residues. CDR3 protein: CASSVDRGGGEKLFF. DNA for the CDR3: TGTGCCAGCAGCGTTGACAGGGGCGGAGGTGAAAAACTGTTTTTT.

The chain uses TRBV23-1 and TRBJ1-4; D ambiguous. TRBV23-1 qualifies as an ORF whose function is uncertain. V was shortened by 4 bases and J by 5 bases, with 20 bases between the two germline ends. The CDR3 extends over 17 amino acids. The CDR3 sequence: CASSLASSGTLNEKLFF. The CDR3 nucleotides read TGCGCCAGCAGTCTGGCTTCCTCGGGAACCCTCAATGAAAAACTGTTTTTT.

V gene TRBV25-1 combines with J gene TRBJ2-7; 7 bases line up with TRBD1. V trimming: 4 bases; J trimming: 2 bases; junction bases outside the gene matches: 2. This CDR3 contains 13 residues. Germline V lookup: CDR1 MGHDK, CDR2 SYGVNS. CDR3 in amino acids: CASSARGTYEQYF. The CDR3 bases are TGTGCCAGCAGTGCCAGGGGGACCTACGAGCAGTACTTC.

The CDR3 sequence is CATSARVGTNEKLFF. CDR3 in DNA: TGTGCCACCAGTGCCAGGGTGGGTACTAATGAAAAACTGTTTTTT. J is TRBJ1-4 and V is TRBV24-1; TRBD1 might be the D (5 bases). This CDR3 has 15 residues. Germline CDR1 is KGHDR and CDR2 is SFDVKD. The ends were cut back, 5 bases at V and 2 bases at J, with 11 bases in the middle.

The J gene is TRBJ2-3, the V gene TRBV24-1; 9 bases line up with TRBD2. This CDR3 contains 19 residues. Germline CDR1 is KGHDR and CDR2 is SFDVKD. J lost 2 bases, V lost 3 bases, and 14 bases had no gene match. For the CDR3, the DNA is TGTGCCACCAGTGATACCGGGACGCCGAGGACTAGCGACACAGATACGCAGTATTTT. Encoded protein: CATSDTGTPRTSDTDTQYF.

The genes are TRBV28 and TRBJ1-6; D not resolved. V was shortened by 5 bases and J by 13 bases, with 18 bases between the two germline ends. Per the germline V gene, CDR1 is MDHEN and CDR2 is SYDVKM. The CDR3 consists of 14 residues. The CDR3 is CASSLTAPHGPLHF. CDR3 coding DNA: TGTGCCAGCAGTCTCACGGCGCCCCACGGGCCCCTCCACTTT.

This chain uses TRBV7-2 with TRBJ2-3; 8 positions agree with TRBD1. Germline CDR1 reads SGHTA; CDR2 reads FQGNSA. The CDR3 spans 14 residues. Unmatched junction bases numbered 5, after V lost 6 bases and J lost 3 bases. CDR3 in amino acids: CASRRTGNTDTQYF. The CDR3 nucleotides are TGTGCCAGCAGGAGGACAGGGAATACAGATACGCAGTATTTT.

This clone was detected only once. In DNA, the CDR3 is TGTGCCAGCAGTTCAGGGACACTCCATGGCTACACCTTC. Its protein product is CASSSGTLHGYTF. The rearrangement uses TRBV28 and TRBJ1-2; D is possibly TRBD1 (6 bases). CDR1 and CDR2 (germline): MDHEN, SYDVKM. This CDR3 contains 13 residues. Trimming stripped 4 bases from V and 6 bases from J, with 12 bases between.

The chain carries TRBV9 and TRBJ2-5; possible D gene TRBD2, 6 bases. This CDR3 contains 17 residues. The V gene's germline CDR1 is SGDLS and CDR2 YYNGEE. V gave up 4 bases and J gave up 2 bases, with 21 bases separating them. The CDR3 DNA is TGTGCCAGCAGCCCGGGAGTCAGGACCCCATATCAAGAGACCCAGTACTTC. It translates to CASSPGVRTPYQETQYF.

This rearrangement joins TRBV28 to TRBJ2-7, with TRBD2 matching over 7 bases. Germline assignment: CDR1 MDHEN and CDR2 SYDVKM. Unmatched junction bases numbered 6, after V lost 1 base and J lost 0 bases. The CDR3 has 16 amino acids. The CDR3 DNA sequence: TGTGCCAGCAGTTTATATGTGGGAGGGAGCTCCTACGAGCAGTACTTC. Amino acids: CASSLYVGGSSYEQYF.

The sample holds one count of this clone. The rearrangement joins TRBV6-5 to TRBJ2-3, with 8 bases matching TRBD1. V was pared by 8 bases and J by 2 bases, with 6 bases of the junction left unmatched. Per the germline V gene, CDR1 is MNHEY and CDR2 is SVGAGI. This CDR3 region has 14 residues. The CDR3 DNA reads as TGTGCCAGCCTCAGGGGGCGGCCCACAGATACGCAGTATTTT. It encodes CASLRGRPTDTQYF.

The chain links TRBV12-5 to TRBJ1-2; TRBD1 might be the D (5 bases). V lost 7 bases, J lost 5 bases, and 20 bases lay in between. The CDR3 runs to 15 residues. Germline CDR1 and CDR2: LGHNT and FRNRAP. The CDR3 region is CASAFDGGSYYGYTF. The CDR3, as DNA: TGTGCTAGTGCCTTCGACGGGGGGTCTTATTATGGCTACACCTTC.

The chain employs TRBV2 and TRBJ2-7; 7 bases agree with TRBD1. CDR3 length: 17 residues. J gave up 1 base and V 4 bases, and 13 bases lay outside the gene matches. CDR1 is SNHLY and CDR2 is FYNNEI in the germline V gene. The CDR3 DNA reads as TGTGCCAGCAGTGCCCGGGACAGCTCCTCTCCTTCCTACGAGCAGTACTTC. Its translation: CASSARDSSSPSYEQYF.

The rearrangement uses TRBV19 and TRBJ2-1; tentative D call: TRBD2 (5 bases). The ends were cut back, 7 bases at V and 0 bases at J, with 16 bases in the middle. CDR3 length equals 16 residues. Germline lookup yields CDR1 LNHDA and CDR2 SQIVND (reference sequence). The CDR3 sequence: CASKVGGVNSYNEQFF. Written as DNA, the CDR3 is TGTGCCAGTAAAGTCGGAGGAGTCAACTCCTACAATGAGCAGTTCTTC.

The genes are TRBV6-5 and TRBJ1-2; a possible D gene is TRBD1 (5 bases). Germline V gives CDR1 MNHEY, CDR2 SVGAGI. The V end lost 7 bases, the J end lost 4 bases, and 19 bases lay between the germline ends. The CDR3 extends over 15 amino acids. The CDR3 sequence: CASNKRFDSRYGYTF. The CDR3 coding sequence is TGTGCCAGCAACAAACGATTCGACAGCCGCTATGGCTACACCTTC.

This chain uses TRBV9 with TRBJ1-5; possibly TRBD1 for D (5 bases). From germline, CDR1 is SGDLS and CDR2 YYNGEE. With 4 bases removed from V and 9 bases from J, the gap between germline ends came to 14 bases. The CDR3 is 13 amino acids. The CDR3 sequence: CASSTRPGSPQHF. In DNA form, the CDR3 reads TGTGCCAGCAGCACTCGTCCAGGGTCGCCCCAGCATTTT.

This chain joins TRBV29-1 and TRBJ1-2; 8 nucleotides align to TRBD1. Looked up from germline, CDR1 is SQVTM and CDR2 is ANQGSEA. The V segment lost 8 bases and the J segment 4 bases; nucleotides outside the gene matches: 9. The CDR3 covers 13 residues. The CDR3 DNA is TGCAGCACGCAGGGGGCGCCCAGCTATGGCTACACCTTC. Protein: CSTQGAPSYGYTF.

CDR3 sequence reads: CASSQPGQGAYEQYF. CDR3 nucleotides: TGTGCCAGCAGCCAGCCGGGACAGGGGGCCTACGAGCAGTACTTC. The V gene is TRBV7-2, the J gene TRBJ2-7; 11 nucleotides align to TRBD1. The trim removed 5 bases at V and 2 bases at J, leaving 5 bases unmatched. The CDR3 contains 15 residues. Germline loops: CDR1 SGHTA, CDR2 FQGNSA.

The chain links TRBV4-1 to TRBJ2-1; D might be TRBD2 (6 bases). Germline-derived CDR1 and CDR2 are MGHRA and YSYEKL. V shed 0 bases and J shed 5 bases, with 14 bases lying between them. The CDR3 loop spans 16 amino acids. The CDR3 here is CASSQEETRSNNEQFF. CDR3 nucleotide sequence: TGCGCCAGCAGCCAAGAAGAGACTAGAAGTAACAATGAGCAGTTCTTC.

This chain links TRBV28 with TRBJ2-7; TRBD1 aligns across 9 bases. This CDR3 has 14 residues. Germline-derived CDR1 and CDR2 are MDHEN and SYDVKM. The V segment lost 3 bases and the J segment 5 bases; nucleotides outside the gene matches: 5. This CDR3 is CASSFGDRDHEQYF. The CDR3 DNA sequence: TGTGCCAGCAGTTTCGGGGACAGGGACCACGAGCAGTACTTC.